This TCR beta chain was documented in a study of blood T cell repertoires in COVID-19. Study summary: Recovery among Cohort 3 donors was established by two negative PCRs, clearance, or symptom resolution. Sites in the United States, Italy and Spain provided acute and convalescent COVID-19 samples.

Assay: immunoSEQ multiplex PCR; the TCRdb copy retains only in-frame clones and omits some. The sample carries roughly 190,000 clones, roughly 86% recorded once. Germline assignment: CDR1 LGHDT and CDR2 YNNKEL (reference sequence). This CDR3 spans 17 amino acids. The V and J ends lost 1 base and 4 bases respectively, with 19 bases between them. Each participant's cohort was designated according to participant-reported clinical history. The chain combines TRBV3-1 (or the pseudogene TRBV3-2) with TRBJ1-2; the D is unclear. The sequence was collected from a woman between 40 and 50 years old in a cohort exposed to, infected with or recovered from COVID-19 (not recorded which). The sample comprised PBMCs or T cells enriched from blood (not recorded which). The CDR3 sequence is CASSQARPPAEGYGYTF. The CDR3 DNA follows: TGTGCCAGCAGCCAAGCAAGGCCCCCGGCGGAGGGCTATGGCTACACCTTC.